The 13 T cell receptor delta chains given below trace back to one sample, sequenced in a study of Vδ1+ human thymocytes. Study outcomes and limitations: Highly polyclonal TRG and TRD repertoires with Gaussian CDR3 length distributions appeared in thymus.

The antigens these receptors bind are not known. RNA was extracted from the cells and then reverse transcribed. Multiplex PCR used pooled V-gene forward primers and a constant-region reverse primer to amplify CDR3s. TCRdb re-called the multiplex PCR reads using CATT. In the table there are 80,000 or so delta-chain clones, about 35% of which are singletons. Sequencing input: Vdelta1+ gamma-delta thymocytes from the thymus. Subset of the sample: FACS-sorted CD3+ TCRalphabeta- TCRVdelta1+ TCRVdelta2- thymocytes. The receptors come from a boy under two years old who had congenital heart surgery.

The rearrangement joins TRDV3 to TRDJ1; 13 bases match TRDD3. Per germline, CDR1 TVYSNPD and CDR2 GDNSRS (reference sequence). The V gene end was trimmed by 2 bases and the J gene end by 2 bases; junction bases not matched to a gene: 5. CDR3 length: 15 amino acids. CDR3 in amino acids: CAFAYWGIRTDKLIF. Written as DNA, the CDR3 is TGTGCCTTTGCATACTGGGGGATACGGACCGATAAACTCATCTTT.

This clone was observed a handful of times. V usage is TRDV2 and J usage is TRDJ1, with TRDD3 matching 12 bases. The length of the CDR3 is 18 residues. Germline lookup yields CDR1 GEAIGNYY and CDR2 EKD. V was clipped by 1 base and J by 3 bases; unmatched bases: 11. The chain's CDR3 is CACDTLIYWGILADKLIF. In DNA form, the CDR3 reads TGTGCCTGTGACACTCTAATTTACTGGGGGATACTGGCCGATAAACTCATCTTT.

This sequence joins TRDV1 and TRDJ1, with 8 bases lining up with TRDD3. CDR1 and CDR2 from the germline V gene are TSWWSYY and QGS. The CDR3 has 27 amino acids. Trimming removed 5 bases from V and 0 bases from J; junction bases left unmatched: 41. The CDR3 sequence: CALGPRRGWLPHHLPCLGDPYTDKLIF. The CDR3 coding sequence is TGTGCTCTTGGGCCTCGCAGGGGGTGGCTTCCACATCATCTCCCTTGTCTGGGGGACCCGTACACCGATAAACTCATCTTT.

The chain joins TRDV1 to TRDJ1; D gene ambiguous. V was pared by 3 bases and J by 1 base, with 12 bases between. Germline CDR1 TSWWSYY, CDR2 QGS. This CDR3 comprises 15 residues. The CDR3 DNA is TGTGCTCTTGGGGATTCTGGCCGCGTCACCGATAAACTCATCTTT. Translated: CALGDSGRVTDKLIF.

The V gene is TRDV1, the J gene TRDJ1, with 10 bases that match TRDD3. Trimming cost V 3 bases and J 1 base; bases outside gene matches: 11. The CDR3 is 18 residues long. Per the germline V gene, CDR1 is TSWWSYY and CDR2 is QGS. This CDR3 is CALGDRYGGYGITDKLIF. The CDR3 bases are TGTGCTCTTGGGGACCGCTACGGGGGATACGGAATCACCGATAAACTCATCTTT.

The chain is built from TRDV1 and TRDJ1; TRDD3 agrees at 11 bases. CDR3 length: 21 residues. Trimming removed 3 bases from V and 1 base from J; junction bases left unmatched: 19. Germline values: CDR1 TSWWSYY, CDR2 QGS. The CDR3, as DNA: TGTGCTCTTGGGGATGCCTTTCCTACGGTCTGGGGGATACTGGGCACCGATAAACTCATCTTT. This gives the protein CALGDAFPTVWGILGTDKLIF.

V and J are TRDV1 and TRDJ1, with 9 nucleotides matching TRDD3. The CDR3 spans 21 residues. Unmatched junction bases numbered 27, after V lost 4 bases and J lost 6 bases. Germline CDR1 and CDR2: TSWWSYY and QGS. The CDR3 reads CALGALRPQSLSGGSDNKLIF. Here the CDR3 DNA reads TGTGCTCTTGGGGCCCTACGCCCCCAATCCCTTTCTGGGGGATCCGATAATAAACTCATCTTT.

The chain uses TRDV1 and TRDJ1; D remains unclear. Between the trimmed V and J ends, which lost 0 bases and 0 bases, there was a span of 11 bases. Germline V gene sequence: CDR1 TSWWSYY, CDR2 QGS. The CDR3 sequence is 16 residues long. CDR3: CALGELRPCHTDKLIF. The CDR3 DNA reads as TGTGCTCTTGGGGAACTCCGGCCGTGTCACACCGATAAACTCATCTTT.

Only one count was recorded for this clone. The chain is built from TRDV1 and TRDJ1; 8 nucleotides match TRDD3. CDR3 length equals 13 residues. Germline-derived CDR1 and CDR2 are TSWWSYY and QGS. V was pared by 9 bases and J by 3 bases, with 6 bases of the junction left unmatched. The CDR3 region is CALGYGVADKLIF. CDR3 DNA: TGTGCTCTGGGATACGGCGTCGCCGATAAACTCATCTTT.

This clone has a handful of counts. Sequence at one end of the junction differs from germline and may be a read error. The chain joins TRDV1 to TRDJ1; a weak D match, TRDD3 (5 bases). Germline V gene data show CDR1 as TSWWSYY and CDR2 as QGS. The CDR3 is 21 amino acids. CDR3 nucleotides: TGCGCTCTTGGGGAAACCCCCCCCTCCAGGGGCGCCGATCCGTACACCGATAAACTCATCTTT. It codes for CALGETPPSRGADPYTDKLIF.

This clone was seen a handful of times. The chain is built from TRDV1 and TRDJ1; TRDD3 agrees at 12 bases. Germline lookup yields CDR1 TSWWSYY and CDR2 QGS. V gave up 0 bases and J gave up 0 bases; unmatched junction bases: 23. This CDR3 is 24 amino acids long. The CDR3 DNA reads as TGTGCTCTTGGGGAACTGTCACTTCAGATTTTACTGGGGGATACTTGCCCCTACACCGATAAACTCATCTTT. This codes for CALGELSLQILLGDTCPYTDKLIF.

This chain connects TRDV1 to TRDJ1; 10 nucleotides align to TRDD3. Germline CDR1 is TSWWSYY and CDR2 is QGS. The CDR3 runs 20 residues. The V segment lost 1 base and the J segment 3 bases; nucleotides outside the gene matches: 17. The CDR3 is CALGERRSPHWGMYADKLIF. For the CDR3, the DNA is TGTGCTCTTGGGGAACGTCGGTCCCCACACTGGGGGATGTACGCCGATAAACTCATCTTT.

By sample share, this clone is medium-sized. The rearrangement uses TRDV2 and TRDJ1; 12 positions agree with TRDD3. Germline CDR1 is GEAIGNYY and CDR2 is EKD. This CDR3 is 17 amino acids long. V gave up 0 bases and J gave up 0 bases; unmatched junction bases: 4. CDR3 sequence reads: CACDTVLGDTYTDKLIF. CDR3 nucleotide sequence: TGTGCCTGTGACACCGTCCTGGGGGATACGTACACCGATAAACTCATCTTT.